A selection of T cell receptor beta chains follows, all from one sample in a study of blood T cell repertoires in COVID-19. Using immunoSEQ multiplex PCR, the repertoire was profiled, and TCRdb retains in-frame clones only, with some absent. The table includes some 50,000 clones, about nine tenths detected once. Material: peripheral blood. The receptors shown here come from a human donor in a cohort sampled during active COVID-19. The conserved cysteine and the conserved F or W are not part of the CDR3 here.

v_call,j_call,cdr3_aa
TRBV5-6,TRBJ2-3,ASSLGFRGKEY
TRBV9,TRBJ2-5,ASSAGTVNGETQY
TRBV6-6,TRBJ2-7,ASSYATGSYEQY
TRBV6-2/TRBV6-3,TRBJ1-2,ASSFAGSTYGYT
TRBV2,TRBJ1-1,ASREQGGRTEAF
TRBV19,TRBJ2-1,ASLRGSPYNEQF
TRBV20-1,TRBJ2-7,SASDGYEQY
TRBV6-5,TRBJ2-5,ASNGLTGNQETQY
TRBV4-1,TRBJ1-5,ASSQDGGSNQPQH
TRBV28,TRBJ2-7,ASSVLVNEQY
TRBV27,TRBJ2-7,ASRDGTGRHEQY
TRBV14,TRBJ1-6,ASSLPGNSPLH
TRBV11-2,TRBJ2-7,ASSLPGQPIYEQY
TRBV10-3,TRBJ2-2,ATRTSGSQSTGELF
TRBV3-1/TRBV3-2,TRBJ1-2,ASSQVGTGRYYGYT
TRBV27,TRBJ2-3,ASSPTLLAGTGY
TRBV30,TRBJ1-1,AWSRDRRTEAF
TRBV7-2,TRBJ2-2,ASSSQLAGAGELF
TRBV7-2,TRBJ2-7,ASSLRTSGWNEQY